This passage covers 11 T cell receptor beta chains from one sample sequenced in a study of beta chain features in type 1 diabetes. Sequencing targeted expressed TCRB transcripts, as all isolated RNA had been reverse transcribed. The protocol was immunoSEQ multiplex PCR, while the TCRdb copy is restricted to in-frame clones and leaves out a portion. The repertoire consists of over 500,000 clones, with about 16% occurring once and the leading ten covering around 0.1%. The sample taken for sequencing was naive CD4+ T cells from blood. The receptors were gathered from a man younger than 35 in good health.

The table lists this clone with a few counts. Relative to the germline gene, one junction end is altered; a read error may explain this. The chain carries TRBV18 and TRBJ1-4, with D tentatively TRBD1 (5 bases). The CDR3 spans 14 residues. Germline V gene lookup returns CDR1 KGHSH and CDR2 LQKENI. The CDR3 DNA reads as TGTGCCAGCTCACCTGCAGGGTCGGTGAGGCTTCCTGTTTTT. This encodes CASSPAGSVRLPVF. Combining the CDR3 with reference TRBV18 and TRBJ1-4 gives the whole variable domain NAGVMQNPRHLVRRRGQEARLRCSPMKGHSHVYWYRQLPEEGLKFMVYLQKENIIDESGMPKERFSAEFPKEGPSILRIQQVVRGDSAAYFCASSPAGSVRLPVFGSGTQLSVL.

This clone was seen a few times. The rearrangement links TRBV6-6 to TRBJ2-5, with D possibly TRBD2 on 6 matching bases. Germline V gives CDR1 MNHNY, CDR2 SVGAGI (reference sequence). Trimming took 2 bases from V and 1 from J, leaving 8 bases between them. The CDR3 extends over 14 amino acids. The CDR3 loop is CASSYGGIQETQYF. The CDR3 coding sequence is TGTGCCAGCAGTTACGGAGGGATCCAAGAGACCCAGTACTTC.

The V and J genes are TRBV7-8 and TRBJ2-3, with 7 bases matching TRBD2. Per the germline V gene, CDR1 is SGHVS and CDR2 is FQNEAQ. There are 16 residues in the CDR3. J was trimmed by 4 bases and V by 5 bases; bases with no gene match: 12. CDR3 nucleotides: TGTGCCAGCAGCGGACGGACTAGACCGGGGTCAGATACGCAGTATTTT. Translating it yields CASSGRTRPGSDTQYF. The whole variable domain, remainder taken from reference TRBV7-8 and TRBJ2-3, is GAGVSQSPRYKVAKRGQDVALRCDPISGHVSLFWYQQALGQGPEFLTYFQNEAQLDKSGLPSDRFFAERPEGSVSTLKIQRTQQEDSAVYLCASSGRTRPGSDTQYFGPGTRLTVL.

This clone has only a few counts. The V call is TRBV7-9, the J call TRBJ1-5; the D gene is possibly TRBD1 (5 bases). Germline lookup yields CDR1 SEHNR and CDR2 FQNEAQ (reference sequence). The V end lost 2 bases, the J end lost 2 bases, and 10 bases lay between the germline ends. This CDR3 is 15 amino acids long. CDR3 coding DNA: TGTGCCAGCAGCTTAAGGGGCGGGGGCAATCAGCCCCAGCATTTT. The encoded protein is CASSLRGGGNQPQHF.

This clone was counted a few times. Germline and junction disagree at one end, which may indicate a read error. The V gene is TRBV4-2, the J gene TRBJ1-5; perhaps TRBD1 as D (6 bases). The germline V gene has CDR1 LGHNA and CDR2 YNFKEQ. The CDR3 length is 17 residues. CDR3 sequence (DNA): TGTGCCAGCAGCCAAGACCCGCGACAGGTTAGCGATCAGCCCCAGCATTTT. Translated, it gives CASSQDPRQVSDQPQHF.

This clone has more than one count but fewer than ten. J is TRBJ2-3 and V is TRBV25-1; D unresolved. Germline loops: CDR1 MGHDK, CDR2 SYGVNS. The CDR3 has 13 amino acids. V was trimmed by 5 bases and J by 2 bases, leaving 8 bases between them. The CDR3 DNA reads TGTGCCAGCAGTCGAGACATCACAGATACGCAGTATTTT. Amino acid sequence: CASSRDITDTQYF.

In its sample, this clone was seen a few times. The V gene is TRBV9, the J gene TRBJ1-2; 10 nucleotides match TRBD1. This CDR3 has 15 residues. CDR1 is SGDLS and CDR2 is YYNGEE in the germline V gene. V trimming: 6 bases; J trimming: 8 bases; junction bases outside the gene matches: 13. CDR3 in amino acids: CASTRQGAPWGGYTF. The CDR3 DNA follows: TGTGCCAGCACCAGACAGGGGGCCCCCTGGGGGGGCTACACCTTC.

The chain combines TRBV6-6 with TRBJ1-2, with unresolved D. Germline V gives CDR1 MNHNY, CDR2 SVGAGI (reference sequence). This CDR3 comprises 11 residues. V lost 10 bases and J 5 bases, leaving 11 bases between the germline ends. The CDR3 loop is CATQRPYGYTF. The CDR3 DNA sequence: TGTGCCACCCAAAGGCCTTATGGCTACACCTTC.

This chain connects TRBV5-1 to TRBJ1-2; 7 bases are a match to TRBD1. V lost 3 bases, J lost 7 bases, and 3 bases stayed unmatched. This CDR3 is built from 12 residues. Germline CDR1 reads SGHRS; CDR2 reads YFSETQ. CDR3 amino acids: CASSSTGSGYTF. DNA of the CDR3: TGCGCCAGCAGCTCGACAGGGAGTGGCTACACCTTC.

Only a few counts were recorded for this clone. The chain employs TRBV14 and TRBJ1-1; D gene uncertain. The germline CDR1 and CDR2 sequences are SGHDN and FVKESK. The CDR3 runs 17 residues. Trimming left V 4 bases short and J 2 bases short, with 20 bases between. The CDR3 here is CASSPYPKRGVNTEAFF. In nucleotides, the CDR3 is TGTGCCAGCAGCCCATATCCAAAGCGTGGGGTCAACACTGAAGCTTTCTTT.

The chain carries TRBV5-4 and TRBJ1-2, with D tentatively TRBD1 (5 bases). Trimming removed 4 bases from V and 5 bases from J, with 12 bases in between. CDR3 length: 13 amino acids. Per the germline V gene, CDR1 is SGHNT and CDR2 is YYREEE (reference sequence). The CDR3 DNA reads TGTGCCAGCAGCATCACAGAGGGGTATGGCTACACCTTC. Its translation: CASSITEGYGYTF.